The 9 T cell receptor beta chains given below trace back to one sample, sequenced in a study of OX40 agonist ivuxolimab in advanced cancers. Clones were read by immunoSEQ multiplex PCR, and TCRdb kept only the in-frame ones, dropping some. The repertoire holds approximately 39,000 clones, approximately 79% seen once, with 11% in the top ten. The sample here was CD4+ or CD8+ T cells sorted from blood, taken in a trial of the OX40 agonist ivuxolimab. These TCRs come from an adult with an advanced solid tumor such as melanoma, head and neck, liver or kidney cancer.

The rearrangement joins TRBV28 to TRBJ2-3; possibly TRBD1 for D (6 bases). The V end was cut by 6 bases, the J end by 2 bases, with 15 bases between. CDR3 length: 15 residues. Germline CDR1 reads MDHEN; CDR2 reads SYDVKM. The CDR3 DNA sequence: TGTGCCAGCAGCCCGACAGGCCTCCTCACAGATACGCAGTATTTT. Translating it yields CASSPTGLLTDTQYF.

In this sample, this clone turned up once. The V and J genes are TRBV4-1 and TRBJ1-2; no clear D gene. Deletions cut 0 bases from V and 9 bases from J, with 14 bases between. Germline CDR1 and CDR2: MGHRA and YSYEKL. The CDR3 loop spans 14 amino acids. In DNA form, the CDR3 reads TGCGCCAGCAGCCAAGACCCGCAAGGGAGCCGCTACACCTTC. As protein: CASSQDPQGSRYTF.

The chain employs TRBV28 and TRBJ1-5, with D tentatively TRBD1 (5 bases). Trimming shortened V by 6 bases and J by 7 bases, and 16 bases separated the two germline ends. Germline values: CDR1 MDHEN, CDR2 SYDVKM. This CDR3 contains 14 residues. The CDR3: CASSPRSGGQPQHF. CDR3 coding DNA: TGTGCCAGCAGCCCCAGGTCCGGGGGGCAGCCCCAGCATTTT.

This clone was recorded only once. The chain has TRBV5-6 and TRBJ2-7; D may be TRBD1 (5 bases). There are 16 residues in the CDR3. The germline gives CDR1 SGHDT, CDR2 YYEEEE. V shed 1 base and J shed 0 bases, with 14 bases lying between them. The CDR3 is CASSLRKGSRSYEQYF. Here the CDR3 DNA reads TGTGCCAGCAGCTTGAGGAAGGGGTCCCGCTCCTACGAGCAGTACTTC.

The chain combines TRBV6-1 with TRBJ1-1; D is unresolved. The CDR3 length is 13 residues. Germline V CDR1 and CDR2: MNHNS, SASEGT. Trimming pared 5 bases from V and 3 bases from J, leaving 10 bases between. For the CDR3, the DNA is TGTGCCAGCAGTTGGGTGAAGCACACTGAAGCTTTCTTT. It is translated as CASSWVKHTEAFF.

Only one count was recorded for this clone. The chain has TRBV6-6 and TRBJ2-7, with D perhaps matching TRBD1 (5 bases). CDR3 length equals 15 residues. CDR1 is MNHNY, CDR2 SVGAGI, per germline (reference sequence). The V and J ends lost 6 bases and 2 bases respectively, with 17 bases between them. Here the CDR3 reads CASRSPKKGTYEQYF. CDR3 nucleotide sequence: TGTGCCAGCAGATCCCCTAAGAAGGGGACCTACGAGCAGTACTTC.

The V and J genes are TRBV4-1 and TRBJ1-2; no clear D gene. The V and J ends lost 0 bases and 4 bases respectively, with 9 bases between them. There are 14 residues in the CDR3. CDR1 and CDR2 from the germline V gene are MGHRA and YSYEKL. As DNA, the CDR3 is TGCGCCAGCAGCCAAGATAGGAGGGCCTATGGCTACACCTTC. It encodes CASSQDRRAYGYTF.

V is TRBV7-8 and J is TRBJ1-6; 10 bases map to TRBD1. The germline V gene has CDR1 SGHVS and CDR2 FQNEAQ. V was clipped by 5 bases and J by 10 bases; unmatched bases: 5. The CDR3 loop spans 14 amino acids. The CDR3, as DNA: TGTGCCAGCAGCGGGACAGGGGTCCGATCACCCCTCCACTTT. It is translated as CASSGTGVRSPLHF.

The CDR3 here is CASSSRGSYNEQFF. The CDR3 DNA reads TGTGCCAGCAGCTCTAGGGGTTCCTACAATGAGCAGTTCTTC. The chain recombines TRBV13 with TRBJ2-1; D perhaps matches TRBD1 (5 bases). Germline V gene data show CDR1 as PRHDT and CDR2 as FYEKMQ (reference sequence). The CDR3 runs to 14 residues. V lost 4 bases to trimming and J lost 1 base, with 8 bases between them.